The rows below give T cell receptor beta chains drawn from one sample of a study of T cell repertoires in cytomegalovirus infection. MiXCR, run by TCRdb on the reads, gives a single entry per CDR3 protein. The data hold 650,000 to 850,000 distinct CDR3 sequences, with almost 30% observed a single time. No antigens are known for them. Here the sequenced sample was cultured CD8+ T cells from PBMCs, taken from culture after CMV antigen stimulation. The receptors were gathered from a human donor in good health (CMV status not recorded). Some clones in this sample may be carry-over from other donors' samples. Each CDR3 is given with its conserved first and last residue. D genes are given only for firm matches. Size values are once, few and many counts, or a class for expanded clones, and some rows have none.

DNA	CDR3	V	J	D	size
TGCGCCAGCAGCTGGACAGGGGCCTTCACAGATACGCAGTATTTT	CASSWTGAFTDTQYF	TRBV5-1	TRBJ2-3	TRBD1	few
TGTGCCAGCAGCCAAGGGGGGATCTCCTACAATGAGCAGTTCTTC	CASSQGGISYNEQFF	TRBV2	TRBJ2-1	.	.
TGTGCCAGCAGTGGGACGGAGAGCTGGGCTAACTATGGCTACACCTTC	CASSGTESWANYGYTF	TRBV6-2/TRBV6-3	TRBJ1-2	.	few
TGTGCCAGCAGTTCCCTGCGGGGGCCGAAACAGCCCCAGCATTTT	CASSSLRGPKQPQHF	TRBV27	TRBJ1-5	.	.
TGTGCTAGCAGCTTAGCCGGAGGAAGCCATGAGCAGTTCTTC	CASSLAGGSHEQFF	TRBV7-7	TRBJ2-1	.	many
TGTGCCAGCAGAGTTACGGCCGGGGGGGCCGGATCTGAGCAGTTCTTC	CASRVTAGGAGSEQFF	TRBV6-1	TRBJ2-1	TRBD2	.
TGCAGTGCTAGTGAGATATTCAATCAGCCCCAGCATTTT	CSASEIFNQPQHF	TRBV20-1	TRBJ1-5	.	.
TGTGCCAGCAGCGTTAGTCCTATTCGGGACACAGATACGCAGTATTTT	CASSVSPIRDTDTQYF	TRBV7-8	TRBJ2-3	.	many
TGTGCCAGTAGTATTGACAGGGGTTCCTACGAGCAGTACTTC	CASSIDRGSYEQYF	TRBV19	TRBJ2-7	TRBD1	.
TGTGCCACCAGCTACCGACAGGGACGAAATGAAAAACTGTTTTTT	CATSYRQGRNEKLFF	TRBV15	TRBJ1-4	TRBD1	.
TGTGCCAGTAGTGACAGGGACCCTCGCTACACCTTC	CASSDRDPRYTF	TRBV19	TRBJ1-2	TRBD1	.
TGTGCCAGCAGCCCTCGCCAGGGTCGAAACGAGCAGTACTTC	CASSPRQGRNEQYF	TRBV7-9	TRBJ2-7	.	.
TGTGCCAGTAGTATTAGGGACAGGGTCAATCAGCCCCAGCATTTT	CASSIRDRVNQPQHF	TRBV19	TRBJ1-5	TRBD1	.
TGTGCCAGCAAGGTCACTCCGACAGGGGGTATGGAGACCCAGTACTTC	CASKVTPTGGMETQYF	TRBV6-6	TRBJ2-5	TRBD1	few
TGTGCCAGCAGTTTGGACAGTCTTAGCACAGATACGCAGTATTTT	CASSLDSLSTDTQYF	TRBV28	TRBJ2-3	.	many
TGTGCCAGCAGTGAAGGAGGGGCACGGTCACCCCTCCACTTT	CASSEGGARSPLHF	TRBV6-1	TRBJ1-6	.	.